The rows below give T cell receptor beta chains drawn from one sample of a study of cytomegalovirus exposure and HLA in healthy donors. Using immunoSEQ multiplex PCR, the repertoire was profiled, and TCRdb retains in-frame clones only, with some absent. The table records 100,000 to 150,000 clones, 88% of them present only once. Source material: PBMCs. Receptors were obtained from a man aged 25 to 40 in good health and CMV-seronegative. Each CDR3 is given with its conserved first and last residue. The order of the fields is D gene, J gene, clone size, CDR3 length, V gene, CDR3 DNA, CDR3 protein. The D gene is left open where the match is weak. Clone size is not always given. Where it is, it says once, few, many or a class for expanded clones.

d_call: TRBD2; j_call: TRBJ2-3; clone_size: -; cdr3_length: 19; v_call: TRBV7-3; cdr3_nt: TGTGCCAGCAGCTTAATCGGGACTAGCGGGAGGGCTAGCACAGATACGCAGTATTTT; cdr3_aa: CASSLIGTSGRASTDTQYF
d_call: TRBD1; j_call: TRBJ2-2; clone_size: -; cdr3_length: 15; v_call: TRBV5-6; cdr3_nt: TGTGCCAGCAGCCCCGGGACAGACAGCACCGGGGAGCTGTTTTTT; cdr3_aa: CASSPGTDSTGELFF
d_call: -; j_call: TRBJ1-6; clone_size: -; cdr3_length: 14; v_call: TRBV30; cdr3_nt: TGTGCCTGGAACGAGAAGCGTGGGAATTCACCCCTCCACTTT; cdr3_aa: CAWNEKRGNSPLHF
d_call: -; j_call: TRBJ2-7; clone_size: -; cdr3_length: 15; v_call: TRBV6-6; cdr3_nt: TGTGCCAGCAGTTACCGAGACTATCCCCGGGACGAGCAGTACTTC; cdr3_aa: CASSYRDYPRDEQYF
d_call: -; j_call: TRBJ1-2; clone_size: -; cdr3_length: 14; v_call: TRBV7-9; cdr3_nt: TGTGCCAGCAGCCTGGGCAGCAAGAACTATGGCTACACCTTC; cdr3_aa: CASSLGSKNYGYTF
d_call: -; j_call: TRBJ1-1; clone_size: -; cdr3_length: 12; v_call: TRBV7-2; cdr3_nt: TGTGCCAGCAGCAATCGAGGCACTGAAGCTTTCTTT; cdr3_aa: CASSNRGTEAFF
d_call: -; j_call: TRBJ2-2; clone_size: -; cdr3_length: 14; v_call: TRBV25-1; cdr3_nt: TGTGCCAGCAGTGAATATCAGGGGACCGGGGAGCTGTTTTTT; cdr3_aa: CASSEYQGTGELFF
d_call: TRBD2; j_call: TRBJ2-5; clone_size: -; cdr3_length: 17; v_call: TRBV5-1; cdr3_nt: TGCGCCAGCAGCCGAACGGGAGGTAGCGGGATTACAGAGACCCAGTACTTC; cdr3_aa: CASSRTGGSGITETQYF
d_call: TRBD2; j_call: TRBJ2-1; clone_size: -; cdr3_length: 15; v_call: TRBV4-3; cdr3_nt: TGCGCCAGCAGCGAGACTAGCGGGAGGAACGTAGGGCAGTTCTTC; cdr3_aa: CASSETSGRNVGQFF
d_call: -; j_call: TRBJ1-3; clone_size: -; cdr3_length: 15; v_call: TRBV18; cdr3_nt: TGTGCCAGCTCACCATCTGCGACAGCTGGAAACACCATATATTTT; cdr3_aa: CASSPSATAGNTIYF
d_call: -; j_call: TRBJ2-7; clone_size: -; cdr3_length: 14; v_call: TRBV5-1; cdr3_nt: TGCGCCAGCAGCTTGCAGGGGCCGGGCTACGAGCAGTACTTC; cdr3_aa: CASSLQGPGYEQYF
d_call: -; j_call: TRBJ2-1; clone_size: -; cdr3_length: 15; v_call: TRBV5-1; cdr3_nt: TGCGCCAGCAGCGCCGCGCGCAACTCCTACAATGAGCAGTTCTTC; cdr3_aa: CASSAARNSYNEQFF
d_call: -; j_call: TRBJ2-7; clone_size: few; cdr3_length: 14; v_call: TRBV2; cdr3_nt: TGTGCCAGCAGTGTTGTGGGAGGAGGCCACGAGCAGTACTTC; cdr3_aa: CASSVVGGGHEQYF
d_call: TRBD2; j_call: TRBJ2-1; clone_size: once; cdr3_length: 16; v_call: TRBV11-2; cdr3_nt: TGTGCCAGCAGTCCCCTTAGCGGGTCTCTAAACAGGGAGCAGTTCTTC; cdr3_aa: CASSPLSGSLNREQFF
d_call: TRBD2; j_call: TRBJ2-1; clone_size: -; cdr3_length: 16; v_call: TRBV7-9; cdr3_nt: TGTGCCAGCAGCTTTGGATTGACTAGCGGGAGCGATGAGCAGTTCTTC; cdr3_aa: CASSFGLTSGSDEQFF
d_call: TRBD2; j_call: TRBJ2-7; clone_size: -; cdr3_length: 17; v_call: TRBV12-5; cdr3_nt: TGTGCTAGTGGTTTGGTAATGGACGGGAGGGTCTCCTACGAGCAGTACTTC; cdr3_aa: CASGLVMDGRVSYEQYF
d_call: TRBD1; j_call: TRBJ2-7; clone_size: -; cdr3_length: 15; v_call: TRBV5-6; cdr3_nt: TGTGCCAGCAGCTTGCAGGACAGGGTCCAAGTGAGACAGTACTTC; cdr3_aa: CASSLQDRVQVRQYF
d_call: -; j_call: TRBJ1-2; clone_size: -; cdr3_length: 14; v_call: TRBV2; cdr3_nt: TGTGCCAGCAGCCCCCTTACACAGGCTTATGGCTACACCTTC; cdr3_aa: CASSPLTQAYGYTF
d_call: TRBD2; j_call: TRBJ2-7; clone_size: once; cdr3_length: 15; v_call: TRBV5-1; cdr3_nt: TGCGCCAGCACCGAGGGAGGGCGGGCCCGGAGCGAGCAGTACTTC; cdr3_aa: CASTEGGRARSEQYF
d_call: -; j_call: TRBJ2-7; clone_size: -; cdr3_length: 13; v_call: TRBV11-2; cdr3_nt: TGTGCCAGCACCCGAGGGGGGGGAAACGAGCAGTACTTC; cdr3_aa: CASTRGGGNEQYF
d_call: TRBD1; j_call: TRBJ1-1; clone_size: -; cdr3_length: 14; v_call: TRBV7-8; cdr3_nt: TGTGCCAGCAGCTTAGCACAGGGGGAGACTGAAGCTTTCTTT; cdr3_aa: CASSLAQGETEAFF
d_call: TRBD1; j_call: TRBJ1-2; clone_size: -; cdr3_length: 14; v_call: TRBV29-1; cdr3_nt: TGCAGCGTTAAGATACAGGGGGAAGGTTATGGCTACACCTTC; cdr3_aa: CSVKIQGEGYGYTF
d_call: TRBD1; j_call: TRBJ2-2; clone_size: -; cdr3_length: 15; v_call: TRBV2; cdr3_nt: TGTGCCAGCAGTGGACAGGGGACAAACACCGGGGAGCTGTTTTTT; cdr3_aa: CASSGQGTNTGELFF
d_call: -; j_call: TRBJ2-2; clone_size: -; cdr3_length: 14; v_call: TRBV9; cdr3_nt: TGTGCCAGCAGCGTATCAACAGATCTCGGGGAGCTGTTTTTT; cdr3_aa: CASSVSTDLGELFF
d_call: -; j_call: TRBJ2-7; clone_size: -; cdr3_length: 17; v_call: TRBV7-9; cdr3_nt: TGTGCCAGCAGCCCCATAGTAACAGGACGCAGTTCCTACGAGCAGTACTTC; cdr3_aa: CASSPIVTGRSSYEQYF
d_call: -; j_call: TRBJ2-7; clone_size: -; cdr3_length: 15; v_call: TRBV10-3; cdr3_nt: TGTGCCATCAGTGAGTCGAAGGCAGGGATCTACGAGCAGTACTTC; cdr3_aa: CAISESKAGIYEQYF
d_call: TRBD1; j_call: TRBJ2-2; clone_size: few; cdr3_length: 15; v_call: TRBV30; cdr3_nt: TGTGCCTGGAGGACAGGGGAAAGGGACACCGGGGAGCTGTTTTTT; cdr3_aa: CAWRTGERDTGELFF
d_call: -; j_call: TRBJ2-7; clone_size: -; cdr3_length: 13; v_call: TRBV27; cdr3_nt: TGTGCCAGCCGCCCCAGGGGATTCTACGAGCAGTACTTC; cdr3_aa: CASRPRGFYEQYF
d_call: TRBD1; j_call: TRBJ1-5; clone_size: -; cdr3_length: 15; v_call: TRBV18; cdr3_nt: TGTGCCAGCTCTCCCGGACAGGGTAATGCCTGGGCCCAGCATTTT; cdr3_aa: CASSPGQGNAWAQHF
d_call: -; j_call: TRBJ2-7; clone_size: -; cdr3_length: 14; v_call: TRBV9; cdr3_nt: TGTGCCAGCAGCGTAGTTCCGGGAGCCTACGAGCAGTACTTC; cdr3_aa: CASSVVPGAYEQYF
d_call: -; j_call: TRBJ2-4; clone_size: -; cdr3_length: 14; v_call: TRBV5-6; cdr3_nt: TGTGCCAGCAGCTTGCTGGGGGCCCAAAACATTCAGTACTTC; cdr3_aa: CASSLLGAQNIQYF
d_call: TRBD2; j_call: TRBJ2-1; clone_size: -; cdr3_length: 15; v_call: TRBV5-4; cdr3_nt: TGTGCCAGCAGCCATGCTAGCGGGGGATACAATGAGCAGTTCTTC; cdr3_aa: CASSHASGGYNEQFF
d_call: TRBD2; j_call: TRBJ2-3; clone_size: -; cdr3_length: 17; v_call: TRBV9; cdr3_nt: TGTGCCAGCAGCGTAGGGGGACTAGCGCAAGGCACAGATACGCAGTATTTT; cdr3_aa: CASSVGGLAQGTDTQYF
d_call: -; j_call: TRBJ2-7; clone_size: -; cdr3_length: 15; v_call: TRBV4-1; cdr3_nt: TGCGCCAGCAGCCCGACTCAGGGGTTGAGGTACGAGCAGTACTTC; cdr3_aa: CASSPTQGLRYEQYF
d_call: -; j_call: TRBJ1-1; clone_size: -; cdr3_length: 11; v_call: TRBV28; cdr3_nt: TGTGCCAGCAGCCTCAGGACATGGGCTTTCTTT; cdr3_aa: CASSLRTWAFF
d_call: TRBD2; j_call: TRBJ2-3; clone_size: -; cdr3_length: 18; v_call: TRBV5-6; cdr3_nt: TGTGCCAGCAGCGTGCTAGCGGGAGGCCCTGGGGGCACAGATACGCAGTATTTT; cdr3_aa: CASSVLAGGPGGTDTQYF
d_call: TRBD2; j_call: TRBJ2-7; clone_size: -; cdr3_length: 19; v_call: TRBV19; cdr3_nt: TGTGCCAGTAGTAAGACCGGGACTAGCGGGAGCGGGCGGTTGTACGAGCAGTACTTC; cdr3_aa: CASSKTGTSGSGRLYEQYF
d_call: -; j_call: TRBJ1-1; clone_size: -; cdr3_length: 11; v_call: TRBV19; cdr3_nt: TGTGCCAGCAGAGAGGACACTGAAGCTTTCTTT; cdr3_aa: CASREDTEAFF
d_call: TRBD1; j_call: TRBJ2-7; clone_size: -; cdr3_length: 16; v_call: TRBV9; cdr3_nt: TGTGCCAGCAGCGTAGCTACCGGGGACAGCCTCTACGAGCAGTACTTC; cdr3_aa: CASSVATGDSLYEQYF
d_call: -; j_call: TRBJ1-2; clone_size: -; cdr3_length: 13; v_call: TRBV5-1; cdr3_nt: TGCGCCAGCAGCTCTGGGAGGAACTATGGCTACACCTTC; cdr3_aa: CASSSGRNYGYTF
d_call: TRBD1; j_call: TRBJ2-2; clone_size: -; cdr3_length: 15; v_call: TRBV5-1; cdr3_nt: TGCGCCAGCAGCCAAGGGACAGGGTGGACCGGGGAGCTGTTTTTT; cdr3_aa: CASSQGTGWTGELFF
d_call: -; j_call: TRBJ2-1; clone_size: once; cdr3_length: 15; v_call: TRBV4-2; cdr3_nt: TGTGCCAGCAGCCAAGTCCCCGCGGGCTACGATGAGCAGTTCTTC; cdr3_aa: CASSQVPAGYDEQFF
d_call: TRBD1; j_call: TRBJ2-4; clone_size: once; cdr3_length: 17; v_call: TRBV5-1; cdr3_nt: TGCGCCAGCAGCTTGGGACAGGGTCCGATAGCCAAAAACATTCAGTACTTC; cdr3_aa: CASSLGQGPIAKNIQYF
d_call: TRBD1; j_call: TRBJ1-2; clone_size: -; cdr3_length: 16; v_call: TRBV9; cdr3_nt: TGTGCCAGCAGCGTTGGCTCGGACAGGCCTAACTATGGCTACACCTTC; cdr3_aa: CASSVGSDRPNYGYTF
d_call: TRBD1; j_call: TRBJ1-1; clone_size: -; cdr3_length: 16; v_call: TRBV7-6; cdr3_nt: TGTGCCAGCAGCGACAGGGAAAACAACATGAACACTGAAGCTTTCTTT; cdr3_aa: CASSDRENNMNTEAFF
d_call: -; j_call: TRBJ2-7; clone_size: -; cdr3_length: 14; v_call: TRBV27; cdr3_nt: TGTGCCAGCAGATTCAAGCGGGCCACCTACGAGCAGTACTTC; cdr3_aa: CASRFKRATYEQYF
d_call: TRBD1; j_call: TRBJ1-2; clone_size: -; cdr3_length: 14; v_call: TRBV6-4; cdr3_nt: TGTGCCAGCAGTTCCGGGACAGGGAACTATGGCTACACCTTC; cdr3_aa: CASSSGTGNYGYTF
d_call: -; j_call: TRBJ1-5; clone_size: -; cdr3_length: 14; v_call: TRBV12-5; cdr3_nt: TGTGCTAGTGGCATCACGGTCGGGAGTCAGCCCCAGCATTTT; cdr3_aa: CASGITVGSQPQHF
d_call: TRBD2; j_call: TRBJ2-1; clone_size: -; cdr3_length: 14; v_call: TRBV19; cdr3_nt: TGTGCCAGTAGTGTAGCGGGAGGAAACAATGAGCAGTTCTTC; cdr3_aa: CASSVAGGNNEQFF
d_call: TRBD1; j_call: TRBJ1-2; clone_size: -; cdr3_length: 13; v_call: TRBV18; cdr3_nt: TGTGCCAGCTCTGGCCAAGGGGGCATTGGCTACACCTTC; cdr3_aa: CASSGQGGIGYTF
d_call: TRBD1; j_call: TRBJ1-2; clone_size: -; cdr3_length: 14; v_call: TRBV6-6; cdr3_nt: TGTGCCAGCAACGCGGAAGGGGGCGGCTATGGCTACACCTTC; cdr3_aa: CASNAEGGGYGYTF
d_call: -; j_call: TRBJ2-1; clone_size: -; cdr3_length: 13; v_call: TRBV19; cdr3_nt: TGTGCCAGTAGGGTGAGCTCCTACAATGAGCAGTTCTTC; cdr3_aa: CASRVSSYNEQFF
d_call: TRBD1; j_call: TRBJ2-2; clone_size: -; cdr3_length: 16; v_call: TRBV29-1; cdr3_nt: TGCAGCGTTGAAAGAAAAAGGACAGGGGGAAACCGGGAGCTGTTTTTT; cdr3_aa: CSVERKRTGGNRELFF
d_call: -; j_call: TRBJ2-1; clone_size: -; cdr3_length: 12; v_call: TRBV29-1; cdr3_nt: TGCAGCGTAACCACTCGCGGCCCTGAGCAGTTCTTC; cdr3_aa: CSVTTRGPEQFF
d_call: -; j_call: TRBJ2-7; clone_size: few; cdr3_length: 13; v_call: TRBV4-3; cdr3_nt: TGCGCCAGCAGCCAAGATTATGCGAGCGAGCAGTACTTC; cdr3_aa: CASSQDYASEQYF
d_call: TRBD1; j_call: TRBJ1-1; clone_size: -; cdr3_length: 16; v_call: TRBV18; cdr3_nt: TGTGCCAGCTCACCAATTAACCAGGGGGCTGGTACTGAAGCTTTCTTT; cdr3_aa: CASSPINQGAGTEAFF
d_call: -; j_call: TRBJ1-2; clone_size: few; cdr3_length: 16; v_call: TRBV7-9; cdr3_nt: TGTGCCAGCAGCCCGAAGTACAGGGTATCACTCTATGGCTACACCTTC; cdr3_aa: CASSPKYRVSLYGYTF
d_call: -; j_call: TRBJ1-5; clone_size: once; cdr3_length: 14; v_call: TRBV25-1; cdr3_nt: TGTGCCAGCAGTGAGGGAGTCATCAATCAGCCCCAGCATTTT; cdr3_aa: CASSEGVINQPQHF